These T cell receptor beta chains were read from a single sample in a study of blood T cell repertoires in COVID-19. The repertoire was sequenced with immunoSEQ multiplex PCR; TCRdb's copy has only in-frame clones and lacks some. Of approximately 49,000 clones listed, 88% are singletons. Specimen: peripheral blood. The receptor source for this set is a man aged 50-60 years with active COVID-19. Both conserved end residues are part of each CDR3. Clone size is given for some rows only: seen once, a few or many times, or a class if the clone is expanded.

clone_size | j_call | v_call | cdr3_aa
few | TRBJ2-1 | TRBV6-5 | CASTYGLANEQFF
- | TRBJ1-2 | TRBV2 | CASSDRSEAYGYTF
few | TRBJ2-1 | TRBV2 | CASRGLANNEQFF
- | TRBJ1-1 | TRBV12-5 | CASNPKGRGGKKMNTEAFF
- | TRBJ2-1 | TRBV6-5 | CASGPRYNEQFF
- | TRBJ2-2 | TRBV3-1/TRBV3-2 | CASSRDRVSNTGELFF
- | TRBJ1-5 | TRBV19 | CASSIEHSNQPQHF
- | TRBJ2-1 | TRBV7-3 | CASSPGGGPEQFF
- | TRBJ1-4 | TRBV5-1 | CASSLGGQGAEKLFF
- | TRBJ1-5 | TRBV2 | CASIGGPNQPQHF
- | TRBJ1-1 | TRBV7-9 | CASSQSANTEAFF
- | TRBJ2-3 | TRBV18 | CASSASGGNTDTQYF
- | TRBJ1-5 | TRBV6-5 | CASVRDRGHNQPQHF
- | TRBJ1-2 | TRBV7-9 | CASSLAAGNGYTF
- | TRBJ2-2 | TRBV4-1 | CASSQFPHLPGQDGELFF
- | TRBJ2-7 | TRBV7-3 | CASSLNRGPLQEQYF
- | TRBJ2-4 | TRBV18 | CASSPYEAGIAKNIQYF
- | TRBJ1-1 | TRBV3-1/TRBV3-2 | CASSQRGTGGAPNTEAFF
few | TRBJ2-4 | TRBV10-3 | CAISTTENIQYF